This TCR beta chain was recorded in a study of T cell repertoires in cytomegalovirus infection. Study-wide results and limits: HLA-C-restricted CMV-specific TCR beta clonotypes were dominant in the ex vivo response.

Via MiXCR, TCRdb re-called the reads, giving one row per CDR3 protein. The table shows some 800,000 distinct CDR3 sequences, with about 28% occurring only once. This clonotype was picked up a small number of times. What it binds is unknown. Germline V lookup: CDR1 MNHEY, CDR2 SMNVEV (reference sequence). V lost 4 bases to trimming and J lost 5 bases, with 12 bases between them. The CDR3 loop spans 14 amino acids. The chain combines TRBV27 with TRBJ2-1, with TRBD2 as a possible D gene (7 bases). This material consisted of cultured CD8+ T cells from PBMCs, taken from culture after CMV antigen stimulation. The sequence was obtained from a human donor in good health (CMV status not recorded). Some clones in this sample may be carry-over from other donors' samples. CDR3 sequence: CASSWGGRNNEQFF. DNA for the CDR3: TGTGCCAGCAGTTGGGGGGGGCGAAACAATGAGCAGTTCTTC.